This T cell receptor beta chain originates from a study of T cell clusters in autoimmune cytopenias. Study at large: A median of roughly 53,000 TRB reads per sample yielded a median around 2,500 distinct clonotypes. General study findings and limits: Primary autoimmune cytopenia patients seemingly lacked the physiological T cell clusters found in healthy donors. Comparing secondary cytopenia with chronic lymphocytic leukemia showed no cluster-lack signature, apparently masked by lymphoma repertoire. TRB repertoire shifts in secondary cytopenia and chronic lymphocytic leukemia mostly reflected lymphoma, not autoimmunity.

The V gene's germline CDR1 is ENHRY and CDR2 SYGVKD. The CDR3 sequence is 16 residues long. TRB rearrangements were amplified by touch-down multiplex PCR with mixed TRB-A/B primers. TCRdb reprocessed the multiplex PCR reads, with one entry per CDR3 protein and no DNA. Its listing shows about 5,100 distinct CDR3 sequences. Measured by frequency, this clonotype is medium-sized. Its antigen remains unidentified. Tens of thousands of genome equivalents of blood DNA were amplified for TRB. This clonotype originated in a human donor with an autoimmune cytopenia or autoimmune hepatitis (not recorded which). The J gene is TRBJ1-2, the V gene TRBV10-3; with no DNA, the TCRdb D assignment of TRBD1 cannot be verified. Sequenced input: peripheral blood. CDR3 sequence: CAISESTGGANYGYTF.